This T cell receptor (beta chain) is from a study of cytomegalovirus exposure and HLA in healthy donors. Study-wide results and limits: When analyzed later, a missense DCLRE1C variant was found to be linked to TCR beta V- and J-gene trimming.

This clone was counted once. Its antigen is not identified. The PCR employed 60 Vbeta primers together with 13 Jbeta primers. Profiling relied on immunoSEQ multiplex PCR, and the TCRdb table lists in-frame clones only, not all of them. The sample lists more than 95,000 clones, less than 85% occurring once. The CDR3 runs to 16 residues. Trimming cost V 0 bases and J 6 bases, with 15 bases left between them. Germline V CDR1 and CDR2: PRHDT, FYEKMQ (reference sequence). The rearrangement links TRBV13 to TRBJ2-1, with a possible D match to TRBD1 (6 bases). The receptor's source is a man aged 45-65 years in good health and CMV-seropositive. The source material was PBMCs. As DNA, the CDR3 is TGTGCCAGCAGCTTAGGACAGGGTAGGGGAACCAATGAGCAGTTCTTC. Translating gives CASSLGQGRGTNEQFF.